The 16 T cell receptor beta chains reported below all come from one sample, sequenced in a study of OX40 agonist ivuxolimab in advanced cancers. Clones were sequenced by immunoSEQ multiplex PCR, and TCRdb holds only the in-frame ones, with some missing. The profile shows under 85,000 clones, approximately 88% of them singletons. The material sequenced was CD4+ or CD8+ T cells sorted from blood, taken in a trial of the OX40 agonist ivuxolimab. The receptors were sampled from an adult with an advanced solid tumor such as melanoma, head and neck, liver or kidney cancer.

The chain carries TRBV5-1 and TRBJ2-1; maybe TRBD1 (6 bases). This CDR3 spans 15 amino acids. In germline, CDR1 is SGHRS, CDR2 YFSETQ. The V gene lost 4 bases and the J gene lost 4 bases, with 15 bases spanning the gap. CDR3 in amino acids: CASSPPGQLYNEQFF. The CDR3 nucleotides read TGCGCCAGCAGCCCCCCGGGACAACTATACAATGAGCAGTTCTTC.

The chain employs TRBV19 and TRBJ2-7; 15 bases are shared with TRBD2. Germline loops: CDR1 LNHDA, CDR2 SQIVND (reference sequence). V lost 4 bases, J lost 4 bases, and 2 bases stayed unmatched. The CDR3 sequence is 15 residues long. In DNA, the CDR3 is TGTGCCAGTAGTAGGGGACTAGCGGGGGGATACGAGCAGTACTTC. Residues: CASSRGLAGGYEQYF.

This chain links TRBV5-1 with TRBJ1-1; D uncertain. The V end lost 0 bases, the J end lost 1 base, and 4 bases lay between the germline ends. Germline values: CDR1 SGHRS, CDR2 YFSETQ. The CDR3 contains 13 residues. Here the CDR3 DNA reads TGCGCCAGCAGCTTGGGAAGGAACACTGAAGCTTTCTTT. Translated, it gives CASSLGRNTEAFF.

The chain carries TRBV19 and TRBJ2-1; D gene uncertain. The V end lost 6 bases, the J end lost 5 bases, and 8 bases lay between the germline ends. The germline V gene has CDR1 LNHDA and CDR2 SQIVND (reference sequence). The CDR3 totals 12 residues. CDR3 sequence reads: CASSPRDNEQFF. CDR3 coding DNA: TGTGCCAGTAGCCCAAGGGACAATGAGCAGTTCTTC.

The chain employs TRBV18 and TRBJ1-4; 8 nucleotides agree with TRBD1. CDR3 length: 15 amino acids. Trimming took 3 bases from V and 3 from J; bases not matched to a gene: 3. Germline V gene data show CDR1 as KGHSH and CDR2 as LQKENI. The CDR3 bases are TGTGCCAGCTCACCGGACAGGGCTTCTAATGAAAAACTGTTTTTT. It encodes CASSPDRASNEKLFF.

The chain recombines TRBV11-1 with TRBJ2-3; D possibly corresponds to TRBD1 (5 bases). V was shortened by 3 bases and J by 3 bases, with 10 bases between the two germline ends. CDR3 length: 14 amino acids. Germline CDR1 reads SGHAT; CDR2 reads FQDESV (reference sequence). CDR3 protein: CASSFTTATDTQYF. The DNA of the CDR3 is TGTGCCAGCAGCTTTACGACAGCTACAGATACGCAGTATTTT.

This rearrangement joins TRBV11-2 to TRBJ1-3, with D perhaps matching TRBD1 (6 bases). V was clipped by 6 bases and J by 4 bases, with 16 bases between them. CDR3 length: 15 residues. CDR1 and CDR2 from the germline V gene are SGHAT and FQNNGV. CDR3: CASRVTGALGNTIYF. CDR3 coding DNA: TGTGCCAGCAGGGTGACGGGGGCGCTAGGAAACACCATATATTTT.

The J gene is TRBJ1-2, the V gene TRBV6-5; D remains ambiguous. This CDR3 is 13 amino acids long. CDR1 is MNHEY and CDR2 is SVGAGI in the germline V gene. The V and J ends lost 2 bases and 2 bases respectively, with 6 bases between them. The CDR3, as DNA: TGTGCCAGCAGTTACGTGGGGAACTATGGCTACACCTTC. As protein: CASSYVGNYGYTF.

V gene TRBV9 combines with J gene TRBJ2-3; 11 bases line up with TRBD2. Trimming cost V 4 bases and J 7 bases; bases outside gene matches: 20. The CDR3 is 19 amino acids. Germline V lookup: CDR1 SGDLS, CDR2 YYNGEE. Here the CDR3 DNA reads TGTGCCAGCAGCCCTAGTTTCGGGGCGGAAACTAGCGGGGGATATACGCAGTATTTT. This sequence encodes CASSPSFGAETSGGYTQYF.

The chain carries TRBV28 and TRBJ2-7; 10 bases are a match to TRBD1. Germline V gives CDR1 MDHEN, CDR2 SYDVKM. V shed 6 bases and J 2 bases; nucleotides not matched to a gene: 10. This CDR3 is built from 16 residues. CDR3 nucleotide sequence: TGTGCCAGCAGGGGGCTACCGGGACAGGGGACCTACGAGCAGTACTTC. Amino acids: CASRGLPGQGTYEQYF.

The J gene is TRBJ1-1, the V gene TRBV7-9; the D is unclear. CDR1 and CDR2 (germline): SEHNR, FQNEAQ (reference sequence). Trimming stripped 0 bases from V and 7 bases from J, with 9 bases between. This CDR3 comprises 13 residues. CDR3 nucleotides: TGTGCCAGCAGCTTAGCGACCACAGTTGAAGCTTTCTTT. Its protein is CASSLATTVEAFF.

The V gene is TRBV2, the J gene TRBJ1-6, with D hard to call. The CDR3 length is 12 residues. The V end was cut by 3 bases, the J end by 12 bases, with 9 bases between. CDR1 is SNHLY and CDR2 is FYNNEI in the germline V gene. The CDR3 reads CASSEPGKPLHF. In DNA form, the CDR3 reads TGTGCCAGCAGTGAGCCGGGGAAACCCCTCCACTTT. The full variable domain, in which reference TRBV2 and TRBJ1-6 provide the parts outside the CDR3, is EPEVTQTPSHQVTQMGQEVILRCVPISNHLYFYWYRQILGQKVEFLVSFYNNEISEKSEIFDDQFSVERPDGSNFTLKIRSTKLEDSAMYFCASSEPGKPLHFGNGTRLTVT.

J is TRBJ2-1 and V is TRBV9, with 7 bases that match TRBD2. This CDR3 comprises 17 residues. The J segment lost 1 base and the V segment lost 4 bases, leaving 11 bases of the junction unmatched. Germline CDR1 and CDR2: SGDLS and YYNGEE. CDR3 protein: CASSPQGRGLSYNEQFF. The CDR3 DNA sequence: TGTGCCAGCAGCCCCCAAGGGCGGGGGTTGTCCTACAATGAGCAGTTCTTC.

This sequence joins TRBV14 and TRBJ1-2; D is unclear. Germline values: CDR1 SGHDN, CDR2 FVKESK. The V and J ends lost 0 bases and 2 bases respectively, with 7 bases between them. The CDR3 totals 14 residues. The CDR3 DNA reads TGTGCCAGCAGCCAAGATCCTGGGAACTATGGCTACACCTTC. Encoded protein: CASSQDPGNYGYTF.

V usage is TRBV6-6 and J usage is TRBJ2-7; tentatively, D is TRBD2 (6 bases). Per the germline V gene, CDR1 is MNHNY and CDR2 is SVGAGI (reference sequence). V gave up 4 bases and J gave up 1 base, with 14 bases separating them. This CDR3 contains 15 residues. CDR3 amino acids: CASSSTGERSYEQYF. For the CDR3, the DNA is TGTGCCAGCAGTTCAACGGGGGAGCGGTCCTACGAGCAGTACTTC.

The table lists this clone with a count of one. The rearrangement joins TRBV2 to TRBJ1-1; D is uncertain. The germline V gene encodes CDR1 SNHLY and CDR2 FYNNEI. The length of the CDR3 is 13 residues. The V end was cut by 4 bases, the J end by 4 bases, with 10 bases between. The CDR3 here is CASSGAASTEAFF. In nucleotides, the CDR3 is TGTGCCAGCAGTGGGGCTGCCTCCACTGAAGCTTTCTTT.